This TCR beta chain is drawn from a study of blood T cells in healthy people across ages. Study findings and constraints: Higher diversity and more naive CD4+ cells were features of long-lived donors, compared to aged donors.

Peripheral blood samples of 9 to 10 milliliters were drawn from each donor. With regard to this clonotype: Its antigen remains unknown.

The germline CDR1 and CDR2 sequences are SGHKS and YYEKEE (reference sequence). The CDR3 length is 14 residues. Deletions cut 0 bases from V and 3 bases from J, with 6 bases between. Next came a second PCR, run for roughly 6 to 11 cycles, which used a sample-barcoded 5' primer along with a J-beta primer mix. TCRdb analysed the 5' RACE reads with MiXCR anew, one entry per CDR3 protein. The sample shows 600,000 to 800,000 distinct CDR3 sequences, 21% of them seen only once. The receptor was isolated from an older man in good health. This sequence joins TRBV5-5 and TRBJ1-4, with D hard to call. The sample comprised blood. The CDR3 loop is CASSLVHPNEKLFF. CDR3 sequence (DNA): TGTGCCAGCAGCTTGGTACACCCTAATGAAAAACTGTTTTTT.